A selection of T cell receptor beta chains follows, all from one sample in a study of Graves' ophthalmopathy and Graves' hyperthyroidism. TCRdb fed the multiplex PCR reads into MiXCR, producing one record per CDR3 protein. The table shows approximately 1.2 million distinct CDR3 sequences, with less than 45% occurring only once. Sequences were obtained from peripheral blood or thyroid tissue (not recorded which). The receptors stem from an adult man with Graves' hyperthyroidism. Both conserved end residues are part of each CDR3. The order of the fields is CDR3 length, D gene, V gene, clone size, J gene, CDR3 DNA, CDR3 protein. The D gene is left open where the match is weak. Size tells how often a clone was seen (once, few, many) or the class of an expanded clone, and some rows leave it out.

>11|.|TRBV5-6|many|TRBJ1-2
TGTGCCAGCAGCCAGGAGGGCCTTTACACCTTC
CASSQEGLYTF
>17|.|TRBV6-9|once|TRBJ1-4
TGTGCCAGCAGTGAAGTGTCGCGGTTTGCAACTAATGAAAAACTGTTTTTT
CASSEVSRFATNEKLFF
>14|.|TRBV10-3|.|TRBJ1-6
TGTGCCAGCAGTTACTCTGGGGATAATTCACCCCTCCACTTT
CASSYSGDNSPLHF
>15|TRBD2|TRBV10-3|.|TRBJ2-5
TGTGCCATCAGGCCAACGAGACTAGCGGGAGAGACCCAGTACTTC
CAIRPTRLAGETQYF
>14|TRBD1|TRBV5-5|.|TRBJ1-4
TGTGCCAGCAGCTTCGGGACAGATAATGAAAAACTGTTTTTT
CASSFGTDNEKLFF
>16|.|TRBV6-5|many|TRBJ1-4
TGTGCCAGCAGTTTTCGGACCGCCAATGTTGGTGAAAAACTGTTTTTT
CASSFRTANVGEKLFF
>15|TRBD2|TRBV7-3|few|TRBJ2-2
TGTGCCAGCAGCGCCCAGGGGCTAGCGGGAGGGGAGCTGTTTTTT
CASSAQGLAGGELFF
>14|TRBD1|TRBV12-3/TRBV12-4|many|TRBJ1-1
TGTGCCAGCAGTTCCCGACAGGGGCACACTGAAGCTTTCTTT
CASSSRQGHTEAFF
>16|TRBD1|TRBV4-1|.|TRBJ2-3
TGCGCCAGCAGCCTATGGGACAGGGGGCTCACAGATACGCAGTATTTT
CASSLWDRGLTDTQYF
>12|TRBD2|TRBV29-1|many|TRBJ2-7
TGCAGCGTATTAGCGGGGGCACCCGAGCAGTACTTC
CSVLAGAPEQYF
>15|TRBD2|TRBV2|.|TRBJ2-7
TGTGCCAGCAGCCTTTCCGGGACTAGCGGTTGCGAGCAGTACTTC
CASSLSGTSGCEQYF
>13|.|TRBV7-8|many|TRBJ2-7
TGTGCCAGCAGCTTAGCAGGGTCTGGCGAGCAGTACTTC
CASSLAGSGEQYF
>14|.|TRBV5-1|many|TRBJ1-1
TGCGCCAGCAGCTTGGCAAGCGGTGACACTGAAGCTTTCTTT
CASSLASGDTEAFF
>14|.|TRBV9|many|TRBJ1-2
TGTGCCAGCAGCGTAGATAACAGAAGCTATGGCTACACCTTC
CASSVDNRSYGYTF
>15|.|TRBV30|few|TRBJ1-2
TGTGCCTGGAGTGTACACCCGGTGTCGGACTATGGCTACACCTTC
CAWSVHPVSDYGYTF
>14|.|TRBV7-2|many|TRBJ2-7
TGTGCCAGCAGCTTAGGCTTTGGGGGCATTGAGCAGTACTTC
CASSLGFGGIEQYF
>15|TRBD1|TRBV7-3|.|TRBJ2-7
TGTGCCAGCAGCCCGGGACAGGGGGAAAACTACGAGCAGTACTTC
CASSPGQGENYEQYF
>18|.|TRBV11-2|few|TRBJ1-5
TGTGCCAGCAGCTTAGAGCCTGGGGGCGGGGGGAGGAATCAGCCCCAGCATTTT
CASSLEPGGGGRNQPQHF
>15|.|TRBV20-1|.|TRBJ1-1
TGCAGTGCTAGTTCGGTCGCGGGCGAGAACGCTGAAGCTTTCTTT
CSASSVAGENAEAFF
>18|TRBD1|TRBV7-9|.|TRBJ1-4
TGTGCCAGCAGCTTAGCGACTAGCGGGGGACAGGGAAGGGAAAAACTGTTTTTT
CASSLATSGGQGREKLFF
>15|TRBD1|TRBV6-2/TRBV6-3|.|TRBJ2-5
TGTGCCAGCAGGGGACAGGTCCGGGACATAGGGACCCAGTACTTC
CASRGQVRDIGTQYF
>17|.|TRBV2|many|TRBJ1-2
TGTGCCAGCAGTGACAGTCTAACAGGGAGTGTAAACTATGGCTACACCTTC
CASSDSLTGSVNYGYTF
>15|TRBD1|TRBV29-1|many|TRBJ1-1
TGCAGCGTTGTAGGACAGGGGGCGTTGAGCACTGAAGCTTTCTTT
CSVVGQGALSTEAFF
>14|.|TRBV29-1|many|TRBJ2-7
TGCAGCGTTGTGCTGTCCGGGACCGACCGGGAGCAGTACTTC
CSVVLSGTDREQYF
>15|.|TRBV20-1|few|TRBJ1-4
TGCAGTGCTAGAGCGGGATGGGGGGCTCTTGAAAAACTGTTTTTT
CSARAGWGALEKLFF
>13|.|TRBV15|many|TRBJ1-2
TGTGCCACCAGCAGAGCTCACCAAGATGGCTACACCTTC
CATSRAHQDGYTF
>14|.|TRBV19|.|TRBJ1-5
TGTGCCAGTAAATCGGGGGCAAGCAATCAGCCCCAGCATTTT
CASKSGASNQPQHF
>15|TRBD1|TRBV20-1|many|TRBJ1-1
TGCAGTGCCATCGGGTCGACAGGGGTTAACACTGAAGCTTTCTTT
CSAIGSTGVNTEAFF
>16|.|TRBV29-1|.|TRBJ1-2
TGCAGCGTTGAGGGAGGGGTCCCTTACGAGCTCTATGGCTACACCTTC
CSVEGGVPYELYGYTF
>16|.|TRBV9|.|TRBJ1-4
TGTGCCAGCAGAGACCCGTATGGGTCTGGAGGGGAAAAACTGTTTTTT
CASRDPYGSGGEKLFF
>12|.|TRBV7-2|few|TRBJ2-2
TGTGCCAGCCGGGCTTCCACCGGGGAGCTGTTTTTT
CASRASTGELFF
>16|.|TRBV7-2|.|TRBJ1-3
TGTGCCAGCAGACAAGACGGACGGCCTGCGGGAAACACCATATATTTT
CASRQDGRPAGNTIYF
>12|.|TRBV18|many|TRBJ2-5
TGTGCCAGCTCACCACCAGGGGAGACCCAGTACTTC
CASSPPGETQYF
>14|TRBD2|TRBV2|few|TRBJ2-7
TGTGCCAGCAGTTACGTTGGCGGGAGATACGAGCAGTACTTC
CASSYVGGRYEQYF
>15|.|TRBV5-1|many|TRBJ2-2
TGCGCCAGCAGCTTGGAACAGACTAACACCGGGGAGCTGTTTTTT
CASSLEQTNTGELFF
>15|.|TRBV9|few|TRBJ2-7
TGTGCCAGCAGCGTAGACACCCAGAGCTCCTACGAGCAGTACTTC
CASSVDTQSSYEQYF
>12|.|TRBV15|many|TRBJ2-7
TGTGCCACCCTTGGACTGTTTGGGGAGCAGTACTTC
CATLGLFGEQYF
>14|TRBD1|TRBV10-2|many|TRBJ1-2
TGCGCCAGCAGTGAGCCGGACAGGGGAGTCGGCTACACCTTC
CASSEPDRGVGYTF
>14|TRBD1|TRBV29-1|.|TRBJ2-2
TGCAGCGTTGACGGACAGGGGGCTTTCGGGGAGCTGTTTTTT
CSVDGQGAFGELFF
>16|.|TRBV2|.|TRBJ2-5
TGTGCCAGCAGGCCCTTGTGGGAGGTAGGCCAAGAGACCCAGTACTTC
CASRPLWEVGQETQYF
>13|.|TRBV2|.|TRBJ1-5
TGTGCCAGCAGTGATTGGCAAAATCAGCCCCAGCATTTT
CASSDWQNQPQHF
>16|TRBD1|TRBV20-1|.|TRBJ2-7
TGCAGTGCTAGAGACCCAGGGACAGGGAATATCTACGAGCAGTACTTC
CSARDPGTGNIYEQYF
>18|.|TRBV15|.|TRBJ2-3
TGTGCCACCAGCAGAGATTCCCCTCTAGTTGCCCGCACAGATACGCAGTATTTT
CATSRDSPLVARTDTQYF
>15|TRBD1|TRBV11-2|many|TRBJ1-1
TGTGCCAGCAGCACTCCGGCGGGACAGGGGACTGAAGCTTTCTTT
CASSTPAGQGTEAFF
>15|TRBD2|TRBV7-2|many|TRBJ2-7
TGTGCCAGCACCCCCGGGGCAGCGGGAGGAAGGGAGCAGTACTTC
CASTPGAAGGREQYF
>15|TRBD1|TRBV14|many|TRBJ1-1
TGTGCCAGCAGCCAAGAGACAGGGGAGAATGCTGAAGCTTTCTTT
CASSQETGENAEAFF
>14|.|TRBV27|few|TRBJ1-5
TGTGCCAGCAGTTTTGGGCGATACAATCAGCCCCAGCATTTT
CASSFGRYNQPQHF
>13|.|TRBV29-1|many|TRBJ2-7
TGCAGCGTTAGGACAGCGACGACCTACGAGCAGTACTTC
CSVRTATTYEQYF
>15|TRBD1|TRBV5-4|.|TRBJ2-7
TGTGCCAGCAGTTACCCGGGACAGGGGGAATACGAGCAGTACTTC
CASSYPGQGEYEQYF
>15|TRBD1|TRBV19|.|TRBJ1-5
TGTGCCAGTAAAGGGGACAGGGGACTCAATCAGCCCCAGCATTTT
CASKGDRGLNQPQHF
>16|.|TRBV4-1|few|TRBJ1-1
TGCGCCAGCAGCCAAGGCACGGGACACCAGAACACTGAAGCTTTCTTT
CASSQGTGHQNTEAFF